These 19 T cell receptor beta chains share one sample of origin, sequenced in a study of tumor-infiltrating lymphocytes in primary liver carcinoma. Unsorted whole blood supplied the RNA, and germline DNA was extracted too. With a constant-region primer, TCR beta cDNA was made from approximately 500 ng of total RNA. Employing slightly modified ARM-PCR, three nested multiplex PCR rounds were run, and these gave rise to the TCR beta libraries. The first two PCR rounds used TRBV1-TRBV30 forward primers with a C-beta reverse primer, 9 to 10 cycles each. TCRdb re-called the multiplex PCR reads with MiXCR, one entry per CDR3 protein. This sample has hundreds of thousands of distinct CDR3 sequences, with approximately 58% found just once. Sample: peripheral blood. All receptors derive from a woman under 40 with primary liver carcinoma and hepatitis B virus infection.

This clonotype has at least ten counts. The chain couples TRBV12-3 or TRBV12-4 to TRBJ1-5, with TRBD1 identical over 8 bases. This CDR3 comprises 15 residues. Germline trimming cut 5 bases from V and 0 bases from J; bases unmatched to any gene: 3. In DNA form, the CDR3 reads TGTGCCAGCAGTCTGGACAGGGTTAGCAATCAGCCCCAGCATTTT. It encodes CASSLDRVSNQPQHF.

This clonotype was observed many times. The chain has TRBV6-5 and TRBJ2-1; 12 bases align to TRBD2. The CDR3 is 17 amino acids. Losses at the gene ends were 6 bases for V and 10 bases for J; bases not matched to a gene: 16. The germline V gene encodes CDR1 MNHEY and CDR2 SVGAGI. In DNA, the CDR3 is TGTGCCAGCAGCCGTTCCTCGACTAGCGGGAGCCCTCTCGAGCAGTTCTTC. The encoded protein is CASSRSSTSGSPLEQFF.

V and J are TRBV19 and TRBJ1-5; TRBD1 matches at 9 bases. Germline loops: CDR1 LNHDA, CDR2 SQIVND (reference sequence). CDR3 length equals 16 residues. Trimming took 6 bases from V and 5 from J; bases not matched to a gene: 11. The CDR3 nucleotides read TGTGCCAGTAGCGGGGTGGGGACAGGGATTGATCAGCCCCAGCATTTT. As protein: CASSGVGTGIDQPQHF.

This chain links TRBV6-5 with TRBJ2-2; D uncertain. Germline CDR1 is MNHEY and CDR2 is SVGAGI. This CDR3 spans 13 amino acids. V gave up 3 bases and J gave up 6 bases, with 8 bases separating them. The CDR3 DNA is TGTGCCAGCAGTTATGATGGGGCCGGGGAGCTGTTTTTT. Amino acid sequence: CASSYDGAGELFF.

Of note for this clonotype: No conserved phenylalanine or tryptophan ends this CDR3, so it is likely a read error. The chain combines TRBV11-1 with TRBJ2-7; D remains unclear. This CDR3 has 13 amino acids. V shed 1 base and J shed 5 bases, with 9 bases lying between them. Germline V lookup: CDR1 SGHAT, CDR2 FQDESV (reference sequence). The CDR3 reads CASSLDWWDEQYL. CDR3 coding DNA: TGTGCCAGCAGCTTAGACTGGTGGGACGAGCAGTACCTC.

About this clonotype: A read error is likely, as this CDR3 ends without the conserved phenylalanine or tryptophan. This chain uses TRBV12-3 or TRBV12-4 with TRBJ2-1; tentatively, D is TRBD1 (5 bases). The V end lost 2 bases, the J end lost 6 bases, and 11 bases lay between the germline ends. CDR3 length equals 14 residues. The CDR3: CASSLSQGVNEQFL. The CDR3 DNA follows: TGTGCCAGCAGTTTAAGTCAGGGTGTCAATGAGCAGTTCTTA.

To note about this clonotype: The junction departs from germline at one end; a sequencing error may be responsible. The J gene is TRBJ1-6, the V gene TRBV6-5; 7 bases agree with TRBD1. This CDR3 is built from 14 residues. Germline V gene sequence: CDR1 MNHEY, CDR2 SVGAGI. As DNA, the CDR3 is TGTACCAGCAGTTGGACAGGTTACATTTCACCCTTCCACTTT. Translation gives CTSSWTGYISPFHF.

This clonotype came up a few times. The chain uses TRBV5-4 and TRBJ2-5; tentatively, D is TRBD1 (6 bases). CDR1 and CDR2 from the germline V gene are SGHNT and YYREEE (reference sequence). This CDR3 contains 14 residues. V dropped 2 bases and J dropped 2 bases, with 10 bases sitting between them. The CDR3 DNA reads as TGTGCCAGCAGCTTACAGGGTGTACAAGAGACCCAGTACTTC. Protein product: CASSLQGVQETQYF. The full variable domain, completed using reference TRBV5-4 and TRBJ2-5, is ETGVTQSPTHLIKTRGQQVTLRCSSQSGHNTVSWYQQALGQGPQFIFQYYREEENGRGNFPPRFSGLQFPNYSSELNVNALELDDSALYLCASSLQGVQETQYFGPGTRLLVL.

Notes on this clonotype: One junction end disagrees with the germline gene, perhaps due to a read error. The chain is built from TRBV7-8 and TRBJ2-3, with a weak D call TRBD2 (5 bases). The CDR3 consists of 16 residues. Germline V gives CDR1 SGHVS, CDR2 FQNEAQ. The DNA of the CDR3 is TGTGTCAGCAGCTCCCACCTAAGCGGACTTACAGATACGCAGTATTTT. Its protein is CVSSSHLSGLTDTQYF. Looking up the rest from reference TRBV7-8 and TRBJ2-3 gives the full variable domain: GAGVSQSPRYKVAKRGQDVALRCDPISGHVSLFWYQQALGQGPEFLTYFQNEAQLDKSGLPSDRFFAERPEGSVSTLKIQRTQQEDSAVYLCVSSSHLSGLTDTQYFGPGTRLTVL.

With respect to this clonotype: Just one base apart from a much larger clone, this may be a read error. This sequence joins TRBV4-3 and TRBJ2-3, with D hard to call. The CDR3 is made up of 13 amino acids. The V gene's germline CDR1 is LGHNA and CDR2 YSLEER. The CDR3 nucleotides read TGCGCCAGCAGCCAACCTATCACAGATAGGCAGTATTTT. Protein sequence: CASSQPITDRQYF.

With regard to this clonotype: Being one base from a much bigger clone, this may be a read error. The genes are TRBV29-1 and TRBJ1-2, with D perhaps TRBD1 (6 bases). Germline V CDR1 and CDR2: SQVTM, ANQGSEA. This CDR3 has 15 residues. The CDR3 here is CSVPQGGGPNYGYIF. The CDR3 DNA is TGCAGCGTTCCTCAAGGCGGGGGGCCGAACTATGGCTACATCTTC.

On this clonotype itself: The conserved phenylalanine or tryptophan normally closing the CDR3 is absent here, so this likely arose from a read error. The chain is built from TRBV11-2 and TRBJ1-6, with TRBD1 matching over 7 bases. The CDR3 runs to 15 residues. Germline assignment: CDR1 SGHAT and CDR2 FQNNGV. V trimming: 6 bases; J trimming: 8 bases; junction bases outside the gene matches: 10. The CDR3 coding sequence is TGTGCCAGCAGGCCAGGGGGAGACCGTGATTCACCCCTCCACTCT. This gives the protein CASRPGGDRDSPLHS.

This clonotype was observed many times. One junction end disagrees with the germline gene, perhaps due to a read error. The chain joins TRBV29-1 to TRBJ2-7; TRBD2 matches 7 bases. The CDR3 loop spans 14 amino acids. The germline V gene encodes CDR1 SQVTM and CDR2 ANQGSEA. The CDR3 nucleotides read TGCAGCGTTGCTCCCCCGGGACTAAGCGGGGCCCTTCTCTTC. Translated, it gives CSVAPPGLSGALLF.

There are many counts of this clonotype. The V call is TRBV6-1, the J call TRBJ2-1; D might be TRBD1 (6 bases). Between the trimmed V and J ends, which lost 6 bases and 7 bases, there was a span of 16 bases. Germline V gene data show CDR1 as MNHNS and CDR2 as SASEGT. There are 14 residues in the CDR3. The CDR3 DNA sequence: TGTGCCAGCAGGACATTGGGACACATTAATGAGCAGTTCTTC. It codes for CASRTLGHINEQFF.

Details on this clonotype: Being one base from a much bigger clone, this may be a read error. The chain joins TRBV12-3 or TRBV12-4 to TRBJ2-7; no clear D gene. The CDR3 totals 15 residues. The CDR3: CASCLRAGFSTEQYF. The CDR3 DNA reads TGTGCCAGCTGTTTAAGGGCAGGATTCTCAACCGAGCAGTACTTC.

In regard to this clonotype: Since the CDR3 does not end with the conserved phenylalanine or tryptophan, this likely comes from a read error. V usage is TRBV18 and J usage is TRBJ2-1; tentative D call: TRBD1 (5 bases). The CDR3 length is 13 residues. CDR1 is KGHSH and CDR2 is LQKENI in the germline V gene. The ends were cut back, 3 bases at V and 8 bases at J, with 11 bases in the middle. CDR3 sequence: CASSPGRSDEQFY. In nucleotides, the CDR3 is TGTGCCAGCTCACCGGGGCGCAGCGATGAGCAGTTCTAC.

Of note for this clonotype: Because it lacks the conserved phenylalanine or tryptophan at the end, this CDR3 is likely a read error. The V gene is TRBV11-2, the J gene TRBJ1-6; 9 nucleotides match TRBD1. Germline V gene data show CDR1 as SGHAT and CDR2 as FQNNGV. This CDR3 has 15 amino acids. CDR3 sequence: CASSVTGGFNSPLHI. CDR3 nucleotide sequence: TGTGCCAGCAGCGTCACAGGGGGCTTTAATTCTCCCCTCCACATT.

This clonotype has ten or more counts. The chain carries TRBV29-1 and TRBJ1-3; D gene uncertain. Deletions cut 5 bases from V and 0 bases from J, with 2 bases between. Germline lookup yields CDR1 SQVTM and CDR2 ANQGSEA. The length of the CDR3 is 11 residues. CDR3 coding DNA: TGCAGCGTTAACTCTGGAAACACCATATATTTT. Translation: CSVNSGNTIYF.

The count of this clonotype is one. This sequence joins TRBV12-3 or TRBV12-4 and TRBJ1-6, with D maybe TRBD1 (5 bases). The length of the CDR3 is 14 residues. The V end was cut by 10 bases, the J end by 9 bases, with 19 bases between. The CDR3 nucleotides are TGTGCCAACACCAAGACAGTCGGGAGTTCACCCCTCCACTTT. It specifies CANTKTVGSSPLHF.